A selection of T cell receptor beta chains follows, all from one sample in a study of T cell responses to AZD1222 COVID-19 vaccine. Measured with immunoSEQ multiplex PCR; TCRdb has only the in-frame clones, and not every one. The table shows some 120,000 clones, with approximately 85% occurring only once. This specimen was peripheral blood, taken on day 0 of AZD1222 vaccination. Every receptor here comes from an adult in good health. The CDR3 runs from the conserved cysteine through the conserved F or W. Fields, in order: CDR3 length, V gene, J gene, clone size, CDR3 protein. Clone size, where shown, is once, few, many, or a class for clones that have expanded.

15	TRBV4-2	TRBJ1-3	few	CASSNGRGAGNTIYF
14	TRBV18	TRBJ2-5	-	CASSPLQGQETQYF
16	TRBV19	TRBJ2-3	-	CARTSGTVASTDTQYF
17	TRBV5-1	TRBJ2-3	once	CASSLMLAGEGTDTQYF
15	TRBV3-1/TRBV3-2	TRBJ1-6	-	CASSHNRAYNSPLHF
15	TRBV6-5	TRBJ2-7	-	CASSYSVYAGHEQYF
12	TRBV11-2	TRBJ2-1	-	CASSLDGRVQFF
13	TRBV30	TRBJ1-5	-	CACDRVTGQPQHF
18	TRBV10-3	TRBJ2-5	-	CATRRDRVLAGGGETQYF
17	TRBV25-1	TRBJ2-3	-	CASSDPHGTGGGDTQYF
14	TRBV5-1	TRBJ1-2	-	CASSPGQGNYGYTF
15	TRBV30	TRBJ2-2	-	CAWSTGTGMGGELFF
15	TRBV27	TRBJ2-7	few	CASSPIAGLAYEQYF
11	TRBV12-3/TRBV12-4	TRBJ2-1	-	CASNRGDEQFF
13	TRBV7-2	TRBJ1-1	-	CASSFSVNTEAFF
15	TRBV24-1	TRBJ1-2	-	CATSDPGRSNYGYTF
12	TRBV6-5	TRBJ1-1	-	CASSYGVSEAFF
14	TRBV5-1	TRBJ1-1	-	CASSEGAVVTEAFF
16	TRBV24-1	TRBJ2-1	-	CATSGFVAFTSGEQFF
13	TRBV12-3/TRBV12-4	TRBJ1-2	-	CASSPLMGDGYTF
11	TRBV6-5	TRBJ2-7	-	CASSSRYEQYF
15	TRBV28	TRBJ2-7	few	CASSSSGTSRLEQYF
14	TRBV30	TRBJ1-5	-	CAWSAIQGRSAQHF
16	TRBV7-9	TRBJ2-5	once	CASSLGRDRQYETQYF
13	TRBV11-2	TRBJ1-6	-	CASSFLGNSPLHF
14	TRBV10-3	TRBJ1-5	-	CAISREQGKQPQHF
13	TRBV6-1	TRBJ1-1	-	CASSEEGGAEAFF
13	TRBV27	TRBJ1-1	-	CASSRVRNTEAFF
13	TRBV7-2	TRBJ1-2	-	CASSSRQGSGYTF
13	TRBV11-3	TRBJ2-5	-	CASNGTGEETQYF
17	TRBV7-9	TRBJ2-3	-	CASTSPKRGVNTDTQYF
13	TRBV20-1	TRBJ1-2	once	CSASRQGGYGYTF
15	TRBV6-5	TRBJ2-7	-	CASSYNSWAFYEQYF
14	TRBV5-1	TRBJ1-2	-	CASSLDREVYGYTF
15	TRBV9	TRBJ2-3	-	CASSWTSGNQEAQYF
15	TRBV6-1	TRBJ1-5	-	CASSEGMTGNQPQHF
13	TRBV12-5	TRBJ1-2	-	CASAQGFGYGYTF
18	TRBV9	TRBJ1-5	-	CASSVEGTGEIGNQPQHF
15	TRBV21-1	TRBJ2-5	-	CASSQVSTRQETQYF
13	TRBV13	TRBJ1-1	once	CASSFDVGGEAFF